The next 22 T cell receptor beta chains were all read from a single sample in a study of OX40 agonist ivuxolimab in advanced cancers. Sequenced by immunoSEQ multiplex PCR; TCRdb stores in-frame clones only, minus some. The data show 49,000 or so clones, roughly 90% seen once. Sequenced material: CD4+ or CD8+ T cells sorted from blood, taken in a trial of the OX40 agonist ivuxolimab. These receptors all stem from an adult with an advanced solid tumor such as melanoma, head and neck, liver or kidney cancer.

This clone was counted only a few times. V usage is TRBV7-9 and J usage is TRBJ2-1, with TRBD2 matching over 12 bases. The CDR3 runs to 16 residues. The germline V gene has CDR1 SEHNR and CDR2 FQNEAQ (reference sequence). Trimming removed 6 bases from V and 4 bases from J; junction bases left unmatched: 7. The CDR3 loop reads CASRPPTSGRYNEQFF. Here the CDR3 DNA reads TGTGCCAGCAGGCCTCCAACTAGCGGGAGGTACAATGAGCAGTTCTTC.

This rearrangement joins TRBV7-9 to TRBJ2-7; D is undetermined. The CDR3 length is 13 residues. The germline gives CDR1 SEHNR, CDR2 FQNEAQ (reference sequence). Between the trimmed V and J ends, which lost 6 bases and 4 bases, there was a span of 13 bases. The CDR3 region is CASRSQADYEQYF. The CDR3 DNA is TGTGCCAGCAGGTCCCAGGCCGATTACGAGCAGTACTTC.

By sample fraction, this clone is medium-sized. This chain connects TRBV9 to TRBJ1-3, with a weak D call TRBD1 (6 bases). V was pared by 2 bases and J by 0 bases, with 9 bases between. The CDR3 covers 15 residues. Germline V gene lookup returns CDR1 SGDLS and CDR2 YYNGEE. The CDR3 region is CASSVEQGSGNTIYF. CDR3 coding DNA: TGTGCCAGCAGCGTGGAACAGGGCTCTGGAAACACCATATATTTT.

The chain couples TRBV5-1 to TRBJ1-2; D uncertain. The CDR3 has 13 residues. The V gene's germline CDR1 is SGHRS and CDR2 YFSETQ. Trimming stripped 4 bases from V and 3 bases from J, with 10 bases between. The CDR3 here is CASSVREDYGYTF. The CDR3 DNA reads as TGCGCCAGCAGCGTCCGGGAGGACTATGGCTACACCTTC.

The chain recombines TRBV6-4 with TRBJ2-1, with D possibly called TRBD1 or TRBD2 (5 bases each). This CDR3 spans 14 amino acids. V lost 3 bases to trimming and J lost 3 bases, with 9 bases between them. The germline gives CDR1 MRHNA, CDR2 SNTAGT. The CDR3 here is CASSEGPNYNEQFF. The CDR3 DNA follows: TGTGCCAGCAGTGAGGGACCTAACTACAATGAGCAGTTCTTC.

The gene calls are TRBV27 and TRBJ1-2; no reliable D call. There are 14 residues in the CDR3. V was cut by 5 bases and J by 5 bases, with 15 bases left in between. In germline, CDR1 is MNHEY, CDR2 SMNVEV (reference sequence). The CDR3 reads CASSTNPMAYGYTF. The DNA of the CDR3 is TGTGCCAGCAGTACGAACCCGATGGCGTATGGCTACACCTTC.

This chain joins TRBV7-3 and TRBJ2-1, with 7 bases lining up with TRBD2. Trimming took 5 bases from V and 2 from J; bases not matched to a gene: 6. CDR1 and CDR2 from the germline V gene are SGHTA and FQGTGA. This CDR3 comprises 15 residues. The chain's CDR3 is CASSITSEPYNEQFF. CDR3 DNA: TGTGCCAGCAGCATTACTAGCGAACCCTACAATGAGCAGTTCTTC.

The chain couples TRBV27 to TRBJ2-5, with D tentatively TRBD1 (5 bases). Trimming stripped 6 bases from V and 4 bases from J, with 12 bases between. This CDR3 contains 13 residues. Germline V gene data show CDR1 as MNHEY and CDR2 as SMNVEV (reference sequence). The CDR3 region has the DNA TGTGCCAGCAGCCAACAGGTAGGAGAGACCCAGTACTTC. Protein: CASSQQVGETQYF.

The J gene is TRBJ1-4, the V gene TRBV14; tentatively, D is TRBD1 (6 bases). CDR1 and CDR2 from the germline V gene are SGHDN and FVKESK. V dropped 4 bases and J dropped 5 bases, with 20 bases sitting between them. CDR3 size: 17 residues. DNA for the CDR3: TGTGCCAGCAGCCTCGGTACAGGGCCCTTAATGAATGAAAAACTGTTTTTT. Translation: CASSLGTGPLMNEKLFF.

The chain carries TRBV9 and TRBJ2-7; D ambiguous. There are 14 residues in the CDR3. The ends were cut back, 0 bases at V and 0 bases at J, with 7 bases in the middle. The V gene's germline CDR1 is SGDLS and CDR2 YYNGEE. The CDR3 coding sequence is TGTGCCAGCAGCGTAGCTGATTCCTCCTACGAGCAGTACTTC. Translated, it gives CASSVADSSYEQYF.

The chain combines TRBV6-5 with TRBJ2-2; 8 nucleotides agree with TRBD1. The germline V gene encodes CDR1 MNHEY and CDR2 SVGAGI. CDR3 size: 12 residues. The V and J ends lost 8 bases and 6 bases, in that order; junction bases with no gene match: 2. CDR3 in DNA: TGTGCCAGCGGACAGGGAGCCGGGGAGCTGTTTTTT. It yields the protein CASGQGAGELFF.

This clone showed up just once. V gene TRBV4-2 combines with J gene TRBJ2-5; 10 positions match TRBD2. The J call could be wrong; TRBJ2-7 is a better fit for the DNA end. CDR1 and CDR2 (germline): LGHNA, YNFKEQ. The CDR3 has 19 amino acids. The CDR3 DNA is TGTGCCAGCAGCCCCCTGGGGACTAGCGTTACACAAAGCTCCTACGAGCAGTACTTC. Translation: CASSPLGTSVTQSSYEQYF.

The chain uses TRBV13 and TRBJ1-1; no reliable D call. Germline V CDR1 and CDR2: PRHDT, FYEKMQ (reference sequence). The CDR3 is made up of 17 amino acids. Trimming cost V 5 bases and J 1 base, with 20 bases left between them. CDR3 bases: TGTGCCAGCAGCCAAACCCCACAGTACCGAGCGAACACTGAAGCTTTCTTT. Translation gives CASSQTPQYRANTEAFF.

This chain joins TRBV6-5 and TRBJ2-7, with D maybe TRBD2 (6 bases). This CDR3 spans 14 amino acids. Trimming removed 4 bases from V and 0 bases from J, with 10 bases in between. In germline, CDR1 is MNHEY, CDR2 SVGAGI. CDR3 sequence: CASSLGGASYEQYF. CDR3 nucleotides: TGTGCCAGCAGTTTGGGGGGTGCCTCCTACGAGCAGTACTTC.

The chain recombines TRBV27 with TRBJ2-2; 10 bases line up with TRBD2. Germline V gene data show CDR1 as MNHEY and CDR2 as SMNVEV (reference sequence). There are 16 residues in the CDR3. The V gene end was trimmed by 6 bases and the J gene end by 4 bases; junction bases not matched to a gene: 8. The chain's CDR3 is CASSHGTSVFTGELFF. Written as DNA, the CDR3 is TGTGCCAGCAGCCACGGGACTAGCGTATTCACCGGGGAGCTGTTTTTT.

This chain joins TRBV7-9 and TRBJ2-5; no reliable D call. CDR1 and CDR2 (germline): SEHNR, FQNEAQ (reference sequence). The CDR3 has 13 residues. Trimming removed 3 bases at V and 5 bases at J, with 10 bases between. The CDR3 sequence: CASSFGAGETQYF. As DNA, the CDR3 is TGTGCCAGCAGCTTTGGAGCAGGCGAGACCCAGTACTTC. Full variable domain (outside the CDR3, taken from reference TRBV7-9 and TRBJ2-5): DTGVSQNPRHKITKRGQNVTFRCDPISEHNRLYWYRQTLGQGPEFLTYFQNEAQLEKSRLLSDRFSAERPKGSFSTLEIQRTEQGDSAMYLCASSFGAGETQYFGPGTRLLVL.

Within the sample, this clone is medium-sized. V gene TRBV19 combines with J gene TRBJ1-1; no clear D gene. Trimming shortened V by 3 bases and J by 3 bases, and 11 bases separated the two germline ends. The CDR3 sequence is 14 residues long. CDR1 LNHDA and CDR2 SQIVND come from the germline V gene (reference sequence). CDR3 bases: TGTGCCAGTAGTATGTTCGGGGAATACACTGAAGCTTTCTTT. Translated: CASSMFGEYTEAFF.

The rearrangement joins TRBV5-1 to TRBJ2-7; 10 bases agree with TRBD2. Germline V gene sequence: CDR1 SGHRS, CDR2 YFSETQ. The CDR3 contains 18 residues. The V and J ends lost 2 bases and 7 bases, in that order; junction bases with no gene match: 18. The CDR3 nucleotides are TGCGCCAGCAGCTTTGCTAGCGGGGGAACCCCCTCGTCGAGGGAGCAGTACTTC. It specifies CASSFASGGTPSSREQYF.

In this sample, this clone turned up once. The chain combines TRBV5-8 with TRBJ2-7; D call uncertain. Trimming took 4 bases from V and 3 from J, leaving 5 bases between them. The CDR3 is 11 residues long. CDR1 is SGHTS, CDR2 YDEGEE, per germline. The CDR3 region is CASSPSYEQYF. CDR3 sequence (DNA): TGTGCCAGCAGCCCTAGCTACGAGCAGTACTTC.

In this sample, this clone turned up a few times. The chain recombines TRBV4-1 with TRBJ1-5; the D is unclear. Per germline, CDR1 MGHRA and CDR2 YSYEKL. V dropped 2 bases and J dropped 4 bases, with 12 bases sitting between them. This CDR3 is built from 15 residues. CDR3 residues: CASSQIWRWNQPQHF. The CDR3 region has the DNA TGCGCCAGCAGCCAAATCTGGAGGTGGAATCAGCCCCAGCATTTT.

The rearrangement uses TRBV19 and TRBJ2-2, with D possibly matching TRBD2 (6 bases). Germline V gives CDR1 LNHDA, CDR2 SQIVND (reference sequence). The CDR3 runs to 16 residues. Trimming pared 2 bases from V and 5 bases from J, leaving 15 bases between. CDR3 DNA sequence: TGTGCCAGTAGTATAAGGGCCAGGGAGGTAACCGGGGAGCTGTTTTTT. Translated: CASSIRAREVTGELFF.

This clone has more than one count but fewer than ten. V is TRBV25-1 and J is TRBJ2-1; 9 positions match TRBD1. CDR3 length equals 18 residues. With V trimmed by 1 base and J by 4 bases, 11 bases remained unmatched. Germline V CDR1 and CDR2: MGHDK, SYGVNS. The CDR3 DNA reads TGTGCCAGCAGTGAATCGACAGGGGGGGCTTTTGTGTACAATGAGCAGTTCTTC. Amino acid sequence: CASSESTGGAFVYNEQFF.